Sequencing of this T cell receptor beta chain was carried out in a study of shared clonotypes between healthy human individuals. Study-level findings and limits: Only a few donors were included, so the genetic and exposure-history diversity represented was limited.

The naive CD8 fraction comprised CD45RO-negative cells positively selected for CCR7 and excluded terminally differentiated effector memory CD45RA+ cells. HIV-negative, healthy adults without recent acute infections or vaccinations were the donors. This clone has just one count. Its antigen is still unknown. Data came from immunoSEQ multiplex PCR; TCRdb stores just in-frame clones and leaves some out. The sample contains hundreds of thousands of clones, about 96% of which appear only once. Germline CDR1 is WSHSY and CDR2 is SAAADI. J lost 0 bases, V lost 6 bases, and 3 bases had no gene match. CDR3 length: 14 amino acids.

The sequencing sample was made of naive CD8+ T cells sorted from blood. This rearrangement joins TRBV10-2 to TRBJ2-7, with TRBD2 identical over 9 bases. This receptor was obtained from a man under 40 in good health. Here the CDR3 reads CASRLAGLSYEQYF. In nucleotides, the CDR3 is TGCGCCAGCAGACTAGCGGGCCTCTCCTACGAGCAGTACTTC.